This T cell receptor beta chain was found in a study of lymphopenia after photon versus proton radiotherapy. General observations from the study: Under photons, naive T cells and diversity fell while effector/memory populations rose. In patients who died, overall survival fell as post-nadir TCR diversity dropped more. Oligoclonal CD8+ Temra expansion after nadir drove photon patients' diversity drop.

Points on this clone: What it binds is not known.

The assay was immunoSEQ multiplex PCR, and TCRdb's table has in-frame clones only and misses some. The repertoire includes approximately 16,000 clones, 65% to 90% of them detected once, and 20% to 25% sits in the top ten. CDR3 size: 15 residues. Germline V CDR1 and CDR2: SGHTA, FQGTGA. V dropped 2 bases and J dropped 0 bases, with 10 bases sitting between them. The material sequenced was peripheral blood, taken from a patient treated with proton-based radiotherapy. The V and J genes are TRBV7-3 and TRBJ1-1; D remains ambiguous. This receptor was obtained from a man between 65 and 85 years old with pancreatic cancer. Here the CDR3 reads CASSLSAGMNTEAFF. The CDR3 region has the DNA TGTGCCAGCAGCTTATCGGCAGGCATGAACACTGAAGCTTTCTTT.